The present T cell receptor (beta chain) was sequenced within a study of T cells in Graves' hyperthyroidism and ophthalmopathy. Per germline, CDR1 DFQATT and CDR2 SNEGSKA (reference sequence). V was trimmed by 3 bases and J by 3 bases, leaving 19 bases between them. CDR3 length equals 16 residues. Whole-study results and caveats: Ophthalmopathy and stable hyperthyroidism were told apart by a 13 V-J model. Most thyroid clonotypes expanded above 0.001 appeared in blood too.

Researchers amplified the TCR beta CDR3 regions from RNA transcripts. An initial round of RT-PCR targeting the TCR CDR3 relied on the HTBI primer set. In TCRdb, the multiplex PCR reads were re-called with MiXCR into one record per CDR3 protein. The sample includes 250,000 or so distinct CDR3 sequences, roughly 15% of them seen just once. In making diagnoses, clinical symptoms, serum thyroxine and TRAb, thyroid ultrasound and orbital computed tomography were all used. Comments on this clonotype: Antigen unknown.

Input material: blood. The rearrangement joins TRBV20-1 to TRBJ2-3; D might be TRBD1 or TRBD2, each matching 5 bases. This clonotype was obtained from a woman aged 45 to 65 with Graves' hyperthyroidism that later progressed to Graves' ophthalmopathy. The CDR3 reads CSASSPRDPVTDTQYF. CDR3 in DNA: TGCAGTGCTAGTTCACCCCGGGACCCAGTGACAGATACGCAGTATTTT.